This TCR beta chain came from a study of T cell repertoires in cytomegalovirus infection. Study details: Signatures in public TCR beta sequences pointed to both CMV infection and matching HLA type.

Germline V CDR1 and CDR2: SQVTM, ANQGSEA. After removal of 6 bases from V and 0 bases from J, the junction contained 7 bases not matched to a gene. The CDR3 runs to 14 residues. From the reads, TCRdb called clonotypes with MiXCR, one entry per CDR3 protein. The sample holds about 260,000 distinct CDR3 sequences, about an eighth seen once. This clonotype showed up many times. What was sequenced was PBMCs. This chain uses TRBV29-1 with TRBJ1-1; 7 nucleotides match TRBD1. This clonotype was sampled from a human donor in good health (CMV status not recorded). Some clones in this sample may be carry-over from other donors' samples. Written as DNA, the CDR3 is TGCAGCGTCGACAGGGACAGCATGAACACTGAAGCTTTCTTT. Translation: CSVDRDSMNTEAFF. The whole variable domain, filled in from reference TRBV29-1 and TRBJ1-1, reads SAVISQKPSRDICQRGTSLTIQCQVDSQVTMMFWYRQQPGQSLTLIATANQGSEATYESGFVIDKFPISRPNLTFSTLTVSNMSPEDSSIYLCSVDRDSMNTEAFFGQGTRLTVV.